This T cell receptor (beta chain) derives from a study of T cell responses to AZD1222 COVID-19 vaccine (dated by TCRdb to the early 2020s). General notes on the study: AZD1222 recipients whose second dose came at about 4 weeks and those whose second dose came at about 12 weeks were combined into one group, since spike-specific TCR depth and breadth did not differ between the two schedules. TCR sequencing was performed for roughly 240 trial participants, of whom 207 were given two doses of AZD1222 and around 25 were given two doses of MenACWY control vaccine. Enrollment into the trials was organized by age into subgroups of 18-55, 56-69 and 70-plus years, and those subgroups contained approximately 150, 30 and 60 TCR-sequenced participants, respectively. The paper's findings and limits, for the study overall: CD4 TCRs associated with the vaccine covered the entire spike protein, and the dominant responses were in regions 160-218 and 743-854. Because no day 14 peak-response samples were available, the repertoires could be characterized only after the peak T cell response. Participants were mostly white British, with more females than males. The authors suggested clonal diversity may have been underestimated. Epitopes outside the regions mutated in the B.1.351 and B.1.1.7 variants were reportedly recognized by nearly half of the unique spike-specific TCRs. In the small 56-69-year group, the increase in depth fell short of significance, most likely because of low power. After two AZD1222 doses, both the breadth and the depth of spike-specific TCRs were significantly higher than at day 0 and than in MenACWY recipients. Only a handful of AZD1222 recipients were SARS-CoV-2 seropositive at baseline, limiting conclusions about previously exposed vaccinees.

In light of the paper, this sample's time point label describes: baseline before first vaccination. Vaccinee samples came from UK trials COV001 and COV002, including a single-blind randomized controlled phase 2/3 trial of AZD1222 (ChAdOx1 nCoV-19) in healthy adults. For TCRbeta chain sequencing, PBMC samples from trial participants were taken at day 0 and at day 28 after the second dose. In the case of this clone: It has no known antigen specificity. It has no much larger one-base neighbor in the sample; base qualities were not kept.

The CDR3 regions of human TCRbeta chains were analyzed by immunosequencing. On the authors' methods: TCRs in the repertoires were matched against a reference library of SARS-CoV-2-specific TCRs that had been generated with the MIRA antigen-specificity platform. Breadth was defined as the fraction of unique TCRs that were SARS-CoV-2-associated. Depth was defined as the fraction of total T cells that were SARS-CoV-2-associated. Using the MIRA data, each spike-specific TCR was mapped to the spike region that the TCR reacts to and placed in a CD4 or CD8 class. Log10-transformed breadth and depth values were compared by one-way ANOVA with Sidak's multiple comparisons tests. The source is immuneACCESS, and TCRdb retained only in-frame sequences with V and J called. Part of the clones is not carried over; for the studies checked, unresolved V genes explain less than half of this, and the remainder is unexplained. That table gives V, J and clone size, and the DNA gave D and trimming. This sample lists 95,000 to 150,000 clones; around nine tenths were detected once. 1.5% to 2% of the sample belongs to the ten largest clones.

Trimming accounts for 6 bases at V and 5 bases at J, while the number of junction bases matched to no gene is 9. The CDR3 starts with the cysteine, ends with the phenylalanine, and has 15 residues. Only the CDR3 portion is preserved as DNA: 45 bases, with reading frame beginning at the first base. CDR1 is given as ENHRY and CDR2 as SYGVKD, both from the germline V gene. This TCR came from an adult in good health. The sample in question was peripheral blood, obtained on day 0 of AZD1222 vaccination. The chain is assembled from TRBV10-3 and TRBJ2-3; TRBD2 fits 9 bases in the junction. The DNA is TGTGCCATCAGCTCAAGCGGGGGGTCGCAAGATACGCAGTATTTT. Its protein product is CAISSSGGSQDTQYF.